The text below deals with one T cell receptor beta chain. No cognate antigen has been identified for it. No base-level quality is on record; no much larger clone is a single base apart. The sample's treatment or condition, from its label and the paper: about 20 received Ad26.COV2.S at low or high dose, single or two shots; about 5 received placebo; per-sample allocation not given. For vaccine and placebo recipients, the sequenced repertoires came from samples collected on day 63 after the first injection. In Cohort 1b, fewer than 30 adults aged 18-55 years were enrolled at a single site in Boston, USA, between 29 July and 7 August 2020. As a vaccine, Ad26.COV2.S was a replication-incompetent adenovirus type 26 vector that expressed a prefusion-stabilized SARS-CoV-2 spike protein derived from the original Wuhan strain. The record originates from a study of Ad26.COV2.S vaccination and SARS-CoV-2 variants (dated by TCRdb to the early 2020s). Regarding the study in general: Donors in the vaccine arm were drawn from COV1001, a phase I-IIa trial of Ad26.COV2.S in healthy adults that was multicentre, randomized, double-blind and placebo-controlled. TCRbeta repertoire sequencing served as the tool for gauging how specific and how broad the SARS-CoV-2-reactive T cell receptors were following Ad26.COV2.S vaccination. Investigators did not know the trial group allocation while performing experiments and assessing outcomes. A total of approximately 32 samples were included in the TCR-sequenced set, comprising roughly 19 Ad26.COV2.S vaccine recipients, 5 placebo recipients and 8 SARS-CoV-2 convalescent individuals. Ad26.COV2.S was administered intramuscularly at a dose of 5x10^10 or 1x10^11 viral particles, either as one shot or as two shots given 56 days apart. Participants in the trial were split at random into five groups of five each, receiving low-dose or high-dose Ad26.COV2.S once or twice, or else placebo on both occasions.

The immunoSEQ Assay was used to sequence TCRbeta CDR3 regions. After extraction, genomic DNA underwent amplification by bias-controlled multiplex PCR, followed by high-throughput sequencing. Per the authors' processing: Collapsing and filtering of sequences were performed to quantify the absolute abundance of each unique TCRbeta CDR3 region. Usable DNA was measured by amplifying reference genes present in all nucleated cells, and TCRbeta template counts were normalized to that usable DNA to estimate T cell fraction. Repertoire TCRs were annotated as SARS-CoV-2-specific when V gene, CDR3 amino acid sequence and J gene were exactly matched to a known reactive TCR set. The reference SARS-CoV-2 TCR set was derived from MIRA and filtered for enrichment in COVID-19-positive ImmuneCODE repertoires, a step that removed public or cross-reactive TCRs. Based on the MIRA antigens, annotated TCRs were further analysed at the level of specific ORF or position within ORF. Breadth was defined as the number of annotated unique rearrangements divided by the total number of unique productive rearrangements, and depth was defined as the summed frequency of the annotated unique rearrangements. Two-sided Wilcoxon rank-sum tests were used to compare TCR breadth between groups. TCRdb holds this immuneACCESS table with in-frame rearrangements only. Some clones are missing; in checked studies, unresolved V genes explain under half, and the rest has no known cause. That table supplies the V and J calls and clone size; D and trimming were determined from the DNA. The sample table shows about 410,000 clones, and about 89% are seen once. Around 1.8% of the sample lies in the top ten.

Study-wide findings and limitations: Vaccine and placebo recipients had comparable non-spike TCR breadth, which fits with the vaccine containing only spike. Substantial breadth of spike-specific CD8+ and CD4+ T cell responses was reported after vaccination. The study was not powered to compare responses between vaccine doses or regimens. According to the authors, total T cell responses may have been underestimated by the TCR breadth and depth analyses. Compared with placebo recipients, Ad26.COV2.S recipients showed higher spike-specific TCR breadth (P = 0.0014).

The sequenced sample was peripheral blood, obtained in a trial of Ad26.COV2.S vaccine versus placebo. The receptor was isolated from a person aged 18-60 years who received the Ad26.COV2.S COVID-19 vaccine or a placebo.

In nucleotides, the sequence is TGTGCCAGCAGCGCAGGGACAGAATCGTCTGGCTACACCTTC. Its protein product is CASSAGTESSGYTF. The rearranged segments are TRBV6-2 or TRBV6-3 and TRBJ1-2; 7 of the junction bases match TRBD1. The germline V end is reduced by 6 bases and the J end by 7 bases; junction bases left unmatched: 11. The CDR3 covers 14 residues, taking in both the cysteine and the phenylalanine. The DNA shown is the 42-base CDR3, in frame from base 1. Based on the germline V gene, the CDR1 and CDR2 sequences are MNHEY and SVGEGT.